The clone carrying this T cell receptor (beta chain) has only a few counts. Its antigen remains unknown. The sample is drawn from a study of post-analysis software for immune sequencing data. About the research overall: The disease courses spanned relapsing-remitting, secondary progressive and progressive-relapsing forms of multiple sclerosis. Regarding the study as a whole: TRBV segments more frequent in patients than in controls numbered several and included TRBV5-6, TRBV5-1 and TRBV20-1. The study found significantly lower normalized Chao1 diversity in multiple sclerosis patients than in controls.

Sequencing libraries made from TCR beta cDNA carried unique molecular identifiers. TCRdb itself ran the PCR reads through MiXCR, one entry per CDR3 protein. The top ten clones hold roughly 4.9% of a sample with fewer than 850,000 distinct CDR3 sequences, just over 45% of them seen once. CDR1 is SQVTM, CDR2 ANQGSEA, per germline. The CDR3 runs 14 residues. Trimming took off 7 bases at V and 6 bases at J, with 19 bases between the two ends. This clonotype originated in a girl between 5 and 17 years old with multiple sclerosis. The chain is built from TRBV29-1 and TRBJ2-1, with a possible D match to TRBD2 (5 bases). Sequenced material: blood. The CDR3: CSGTSTYTSNEQFF. The CDR3 nucleotides are TGCAGCGGGACTTCCACATACACGAGCAATGAGCAGTTCTTC.